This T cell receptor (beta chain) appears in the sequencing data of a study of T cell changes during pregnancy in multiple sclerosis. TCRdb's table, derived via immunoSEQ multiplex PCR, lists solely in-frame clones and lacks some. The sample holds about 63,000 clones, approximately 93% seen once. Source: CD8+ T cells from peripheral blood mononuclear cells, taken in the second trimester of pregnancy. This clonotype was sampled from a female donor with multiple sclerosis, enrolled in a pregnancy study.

The CDR3 protein is CASTSGGAYNEQFF. As DNA, the CDR3 is TGTGCCAGCACTTCTGGCGGTGCCTACAATGAGCAGTTCTTC. The rearrangement joins TRBV6-5 to TRBJ2-1; no clear D. Germline CDR1 is MNHEY and CDR2 is SVGAGI. The V end was cut by 7 bases, the J end by 2 bases, with 12 bases between. The CDR3 length is 14 residues.